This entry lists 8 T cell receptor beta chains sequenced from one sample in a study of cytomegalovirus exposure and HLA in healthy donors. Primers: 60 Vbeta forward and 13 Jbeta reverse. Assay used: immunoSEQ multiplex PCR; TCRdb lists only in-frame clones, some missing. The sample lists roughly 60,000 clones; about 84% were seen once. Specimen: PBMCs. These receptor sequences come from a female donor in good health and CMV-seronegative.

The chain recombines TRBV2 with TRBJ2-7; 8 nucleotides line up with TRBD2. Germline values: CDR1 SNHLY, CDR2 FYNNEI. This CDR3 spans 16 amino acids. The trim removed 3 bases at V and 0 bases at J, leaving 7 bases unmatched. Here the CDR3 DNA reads TGTGCCAGCAGTGATGTGTGGCTAGCGGGCTCCTACGAGCAGTACTTC. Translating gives CASSDVWLAGSYEQYF.

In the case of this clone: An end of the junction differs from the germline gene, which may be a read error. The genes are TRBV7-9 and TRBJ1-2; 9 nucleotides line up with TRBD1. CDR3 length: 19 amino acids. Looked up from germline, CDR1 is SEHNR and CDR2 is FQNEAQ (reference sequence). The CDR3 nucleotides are TGTGCCAGCAGCTTACTAGTTCCCGGGACAGGGTTCCGATACTTTGGCCACACCTTC. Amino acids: CASSLLVPGTGFRYFGHTF.

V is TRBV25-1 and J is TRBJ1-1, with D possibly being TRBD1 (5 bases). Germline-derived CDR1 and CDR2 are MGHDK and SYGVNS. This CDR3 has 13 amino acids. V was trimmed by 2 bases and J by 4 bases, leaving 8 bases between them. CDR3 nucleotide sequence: TGTGCCAGCAGTGAACCCGGGGGCACTGAAGCTTTCTTT. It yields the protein CASSEPGGTEAFF.

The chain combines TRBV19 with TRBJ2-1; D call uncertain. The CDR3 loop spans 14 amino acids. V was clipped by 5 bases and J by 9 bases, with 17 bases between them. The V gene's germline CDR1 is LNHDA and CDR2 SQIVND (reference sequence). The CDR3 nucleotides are TGTGCCAGTAGTGTCAGGATTCGATCAAGTGAGCAGTTCTTC. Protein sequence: CASSVRIRSSEQFF.

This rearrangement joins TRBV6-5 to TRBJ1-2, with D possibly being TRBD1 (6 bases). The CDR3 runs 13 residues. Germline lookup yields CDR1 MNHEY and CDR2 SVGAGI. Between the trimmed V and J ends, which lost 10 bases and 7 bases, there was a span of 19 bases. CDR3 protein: CATLPGQGIGYTF. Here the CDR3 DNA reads TGTGCCACCCTACCGGGGCAGGGGATTGGCTACACCTTC.

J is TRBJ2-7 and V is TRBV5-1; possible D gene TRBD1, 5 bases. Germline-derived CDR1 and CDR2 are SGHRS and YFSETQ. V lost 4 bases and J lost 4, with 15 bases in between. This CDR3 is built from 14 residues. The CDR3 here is CASSPIDRQYEQYF. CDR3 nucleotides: TGCGCCAGCAGCCCCATCGATAGACAGTACGAGCAGTACTTC.

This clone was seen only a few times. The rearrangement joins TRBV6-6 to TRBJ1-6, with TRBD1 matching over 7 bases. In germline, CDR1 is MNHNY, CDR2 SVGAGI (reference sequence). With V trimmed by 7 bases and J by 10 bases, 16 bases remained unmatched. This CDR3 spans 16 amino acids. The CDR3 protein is CASTLTLDRVTSPLHF. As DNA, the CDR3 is TGTGCCAGCACCCTAACCCTCGACAGGGTAACATCACCCCTCCACTTT.

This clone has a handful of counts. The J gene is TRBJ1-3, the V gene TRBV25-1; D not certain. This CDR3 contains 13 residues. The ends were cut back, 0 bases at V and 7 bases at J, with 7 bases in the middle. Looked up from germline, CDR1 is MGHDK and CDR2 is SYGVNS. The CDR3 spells CASSEYSGNTIYF. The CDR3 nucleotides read TGTGCCAGCAGTGAATATAGCGGGAACACCATATATTTT.